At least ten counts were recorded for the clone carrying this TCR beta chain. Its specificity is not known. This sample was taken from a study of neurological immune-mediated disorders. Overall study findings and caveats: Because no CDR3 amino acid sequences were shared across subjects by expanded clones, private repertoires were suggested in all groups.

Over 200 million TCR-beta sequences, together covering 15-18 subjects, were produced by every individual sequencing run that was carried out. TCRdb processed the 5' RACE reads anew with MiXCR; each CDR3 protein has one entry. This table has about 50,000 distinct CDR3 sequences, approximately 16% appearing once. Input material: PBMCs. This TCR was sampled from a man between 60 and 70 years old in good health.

CDR3 in amino acids: CASSRTDRAVSYEKLFF. In DNA, the CDR3 is TGTGCCAGCAGCCGAACCGACAGGGCGGTTTCATATGAAAAACTGTTTTTT. The chain combines TRBV7-9 with TRBJ1-4; 7 nucleotides align to TRBD1. Germline CDR1 reads SEHNR; CDR2 reads FQNEAQ (reference sequence). The ends lost 5 bases at V and 6 bases at J; junction bases unmatched: 15. This CDR3 has 17 amino acids.